A selection of T cell receptor beta chains follows, all from one sample in a study of shared clonotypes between healthy human individuals. TCRdb keeps only in-frame clones here, not all; method: immunoSEQ multiplex PCR. The sample includes 950,000 to 1,100,000 clones, roughly 70% seen only once; the top ten take approximately 1.5%. Sequencing used memory CD4+ T cells sorted from blood. Receptors were obtained from a man younger than 30 in good health. Each CDR3 is given without its conserved first and last residue. The order of the fields is V gene, clone size, CDR3 protein. The size field is filled for only some rows; it gives once, few, many or a size class.

V: TRBV6-6; size: -; CDR3: ASSYGGDPLETQY
V: TRBV6-6; size: -; CDR3: ASISRGFLGYT
V: TRBV7-2; size: -; CDR3: ASSLAGLLNNEQF
V: TRBV5-6; size: few; CDR3: ASTPGKGQGMVEAF
V: TRBV2; size: -; CDR3: ASSAEQHYGYT
V: TRBV5-6; size: -; CDR3: ASSPVGGSGNTIY
V: TRBV5-6; size: few; CDR3: ASSSDRAYEQY
V: TRBV6-6; size: few; CDR3: ASSLDLYGYT
V: TRBV10-3; size: -; CDR3: AISGDRGSAETQY
V: TRBV10-3; size: -; CDR3: AISEGIRTETYEQY
V: TRBV5-4; size: -; CDR3: ASSSGDRGSGNYGYT
V: TRBV15; size: many; CDR3: ATSRGDVAYEQY
V: TRBV6-5; size: -; CDR3: ASSYSMNGRNTIY
V: TRBV7-2; size: -; CDR3: ASSLWAGASNEQF
V: TRBV5-4; size: -; CDR3: ASSLRGSRYEQY
V: TRBV5-4; size: -; CDR3: ASSLNLAGNTGELF
V: TRBV5-4; size: -; CDR3: ASSLTAVSYNEQF
V: TRBV18; size: -; CDR3: ASSPPTSQETQY
V: TRBV5-5; size: -; CDR3: ASSFGTGAGGYT
V: TRBV30; size: -; CDR3: AWRGLTSTDTQY
V: TRBV10-3; size: -; CDR3: AIAAVYNEQF
V: TRBV10-3; size: -; CDR3: AISMGLAGTDTQY
V: TRBV5-1; size: few; CDR3: ASSLVIGYTDTQY
V: TRBV7-3; size: -; CDR3: ASSPFPGHYGYT
V: TRBV6-4; size: once; CDR3: ASSDSTGRHYGYT
V: TRBV10-2; size: -; CDR3: ASSESGQGGNIQY
V: TRBV30; size: -; CDR3: AWRVNEKLF
V: TRBV10-3; size: -; CDR3: AIAGYKTAGELF
V: TRBV6-5; size: -; CDR3: ASVAGGRDEQF
V: TRBV7-9; size: -; CDR3: ASTFPLGTNYGYT
V: TRBV6-1; size: -; CDR3: ASSVSRGYGYT
V: TRBV6-1; size: -; CDR3: ASRGQLNTEAF
V: TRBV28; size: -; CDR3: ASSPGGDSNQPQH
V: TRBV30; size: -; CDR3: AWKGQFMNTEAF
V: TRBV2; size: -; CDR3: ASSEALRRGPGNTIY
V: TRBV13; size: once; CDR3: ASSLGRGNGELF
V: TRBV5-6; size: few; CDR3: ASTAPRDNSPLH
V: TRBV30; size: -; CDR3: AWGTFRAPLH
V: TRBV11-1; size: -; CDR3: ASSLLAGGHETQY
V: TRBV29-1; size: -; CDR3: SAGQGNTEAF
V: TRBV5-8; size: -; CDR3: ASSQLAGGANYEQY
V: TRBV5-1; size: -; CDR3: ASSMDRLQPQH
V: TRBV6-5; size: -; CDR3: ASASGRYPTYEQY
V: TRBV6-6; size: -; CDR3: ASSRHSNQPQH
V: TRBV7-2; size: -; CDR3: ASSLHRGGYGYT
V: TRBV4-3; size: -; CDR3: ASSQDRGSTDTQY
V: TRBV9; size: -; CDR3: ASSVALYTEAF
V: TRBV7-2; size: -; CDR3: ASSLISEQY
V: TRBV5-4; size: -; CDR3: ASSLFSTDTQY
V: TRBV5-8; size: -; CDR3: ASSFRDEQY
V: TRBV5-4; size: -; CDR3: ASSVDRGQYGYT
V: TRBV19; size: -; CDR3: ASSTPRQGDAGYT